These 19 T cell receptor beta chains came from one sample sequenced in a study of blood T cell repertoires in COVID-19. Repertoires were generated with immunoSEQ multiplex PCR, while TCRdb's copy carries only in-frame clones and drops some. Seen here are about 480,000 clones, 88% observed once, and the top ten hold around 1.9%. The sample consisted of PBMCs or T cells enriched from blood (not recorded which). These TCRs come from a woman aged 40 to 55 who had recovered from COVID-19.

The chain employs TRBV12-3 or TRBV12-4 and TRBJ1-2, with a tentative D call TRBD1 (5 bases). The CDR3 runs to 12 residues. Between the trimmed V and J ends, which lost 5 bases and 13 bases, there was a span of 17 bases. The DNA for the CDR3 is TGTGCCAGCAGTCCGACAGATATTAGATCCACCTTC. This codes for CASSPTDIRSTF.

V is TRBV5-1 and J is TRBJ2-4; no reliable D call. In germline, CDR1 is SGHRS, CDR2 YFSETQ. Trimming stripped 4 bases from V and 1 base from J, with 15 bases between. This CDR3 region has 16 residues. The CDR3 sequence: CASSPGWLLAKNIQYF. The DNA of the CDR3 is TGCGCCAGCAGCCCCGGGTGGTTGTTGGCCAAAAACATTCAGTACTTC.

The chain carries TRBV11-2 and TRBJ1-1; D call uncertain. The CDR3 covers 15 residues. CDR1 SGHAT and CDR2 FQNNGV come from the germline V gene. Trimming pared 0 bases from V and 0 bases from J, leaving 8 bases between. CDR3 in DNA: TGTGCCAGCAGCTTAGAACCAGGTGTGAACACTGAAGCTTTCTTT. Its protein product is CASSLEPGVNTEAFF. Using reference TRBV11-2 and TRBJ1-1 for the parts outside the CDR3, the full variable domain is EAGVAQSPRYKIIEKRQSVAFWCNPISGHATLYWYQQILGQGPKLLIQFQNNGVVDDSQLPKDRFSAERLKGVDSTLKIQPAKLEDSAVYLCASSLEPGVNTEAFFGQGTRLTVV.

The chain combines TRBV19 with TRBJ2-7, with 7 bases matching TRBD2. The ends lost 3 bases at V and 6 bases at J; junction bases unmatched: 20. The germline CDR1 and CDR2 sequences are LNHDA and SQIVND (reference sequence). The CDR3 spans 18 residues. The CDR3 nucleotides read TGTGCCAGTAGTATTGCTAGCGGAGGAGGGATGGTGTTATCCGAGCAGTACTTC. This encodes CASSIASGGGMVLSEQYF.

V is TRBV30 and J is TRBJ2-7; D remains unclear. CDR1 and CDR2 (germline): GTSNPN, SVGIG (reference sequence). V was cut by 2 bases and J by 3 bases, with 11 bases left in between. The CDR3 loop spans 13 amino acids. The CDR3 sequence: CAWSRDTGYEQYF. The CDR3 coding sequence is TGTGCCTGGAGTAGAGACACCGGCTACGAGCAGTACTTC.

This clone was detected only a few times. The V and J genes are TRBV5-1 and TRBJ2-7; D possibly corresponds to TRBD2 (6 bases). The germline V gene encodes CDR1 SGHRS and CDR2 YFSETQ. The CDR3 covers 16 residues. Trimming left V 1 base short and J 0 bases short, with 14 bases between. CDR3 in DNA: TGCGCCAGCAGCTTGAGATCGGGGAGGAGCTCCTACGAGCAGTACTTC. Encoded protein: CASSLRSGRSSYEQYF.

This clone showed up just once. V usage is TRBV11-2 and J usage is TRBJ2-3, with 8 bases that match TRBD1. Germline lookup yields CDR1 SGHAT and CDR2 FQNNGV. V gave up 5 bases and J gave up 0 bases; unmatched junction bases: 4. This CDR3 comprises 15 residues. Here the CDR3 DNA reads TGTGCCAGCAGCCTGGGACAGGTTAGCACAGATACGCAGTATTTT. This encodes CASSLGQVSTDTQYF.

The V call is TRBV4-3, the J call TRBJ2-1; maybe TRBD1 (5 bases). This CDR3 contains 15 residues. From germline, CDR1 is LGHNA and CDR2 YSLEER. Trimming removed 1 base from V and 9 bases from J, with 16 bases in between. Written as DNA, the CDR3 is TGCGCCAGCAGCCAAGGCAGGGCGGTCACAATTGAGCAGTTCTTC. It yields the protein CASSQGRAVTIEQFF.

V and J are TRBV14 and TRBJ2-5, with 10 nucleotides matching TRBD2. The CDR3 is made up of 22 amino acids. Germline values: CDR1 SGHDN, CDR2 FVKESK. V shed 0 bases and J 1 base; nucleotides not matched to a gene: 20. The CDR3 is CASSQDLTVGAGGPGGQETQYF. The CDR3 DNA reads as TGTGCCAGCAGCCAAGACCTCACCGTGGGAGCGGGAGGGCCCGGGGGCCAAGAGACCCAGTACTTC.

The chain joins TRBV29-1 to TRBJ2-1; D uncertain. This CDR3 is built from 14 residues. Trimming shortened V by 8 bases and J by 0 bases, and 14 bases separated the two germline ends. The germline V gene encodes CDR1 SQVTM and CDR2 ANQGSEA. This CDR3 is CSSEEMSSYNEQFF. The CDR3 bases are TGCAGCTCCGAGGAGATGAGCTCCTACAATGAGCAGTTCTTC.

This sequence joins TRBV24-1 and TRBJ1-2; 12 bases fit TRBD1. CDR1 and CDR2 from the germline V gene are KGHDR and SFDVKD. This CDR3 has 15 amino acids. With 8 bases clipped from V and 3 bases from J, the junction kept 6 bases outside the gene matches. This CDR3 is CATKGTGGSDYGYTF. The CDR3 DNA reads TGTGCCACCAAAGGGACAGGGGGCTCTGACTATGGCTACACCTTC.

CDR3 loop: CASSYSAETSGRYEQFF. DNA for the CDR3: TGTGCCAGCAGTTACTCAGCCGAGACTAGCGGGAGATATGAGCAGTTCTTC. The rearrangement joins TRBV6-2 or TRBV6-3 to TRBJ2-1; 12 bases are shared with TRBD2. Germline V gene lookup returns CDR1 MNHEY and CDR2 SVGEGT. The CDR3 runs to 17 residues. With V trimmed by 0 bases and J by 8 bases, 8 bases remained unmatched.

The chain joins TRBV27 to TRBJ1-2, with D tentatively TRBD1 (5 bases). Per germline, CDR1 MNHEY and CDR2 SMNVEV (reference sequence). The CDR3 totals 14 residues. The V and J ends lost 6 bases and 0 bases respectively, with 11 bases between them. The CDR3, as DNA: TGTGCCAGCAGGATGACAGAAACTAACTATGGCTACACCTTC. Its protein is CASRMTETNYGYTF.

The chain links TRBV24-1 to TRBJ2-1; TRBD1 matches at 9 bases. CDR1 KGHDR and CDR2 SFDVKD come from the germline V gene. CDR3 length: 18 amino acids. Trimming removed 2 bases from V and 4 bases from J; junction bases left unmatched: 11. Here the CDR3 reads CATSDSRIGQGIYNEQFF. CDR3 DNA: TGTGCCACCAGTGATTCCCGAATCGGACAGGGGATATACAATGAGCAGTTCTTC.

The chain couples TRBV5-1 to TRBJ1-4; D possibly corresponds to TRBD1 (5 bases). CDR3 size: 15 residues. CDR1 is SGHRS and CDR2 is YFSETQ in the germline V gene. Trimming removed 4 bases from V and 7 bases from J, with 17 bases in between. The CDR3 reads CASSPNEGAGEKLFF. The CDR3 DNA reads TGCGCCAGCAGCCCGAATGAAGGGGCAGGTGAAAAACTGTTTTTT.

V is TRBV29-1 and J is TRBJ2-5, with D possibly matching TRBD1 (5 bases). Germline-derived CDR1 and CDR2 are SQVTM and ANQGSEA. Deletions cut 7 bases from V and 5 bases from J, with 14 bases between. The CDR3 extends over 12 amino acids. Here the CDR3 reads CSAQRGTETQYF. The CDR3 nucleotides are TGCAGCGCCCAAAGGGGAACGGAGACCCAGTACTTC.

The chain employs TRBV27 and TRBJ2-7; 10 nucleotides align to TRBD2. This CDR3 contains 19 residues. Germline CDR1 and CDR2: MNHEY and SMNVEV (reference sequence). J gave up 2 bases and V 0 bases, and 13 bases lay outside the gene matches. The CDR3 loop is CASSLSSVTSGHSPYEQYF. The CDR3, as DNA: TGTGCCAGCAGTTTATCTAGTGTGACTAGCGGGCACTCCCCCTACGAGCAGTACTTC.

The J gene is TRBJ1-1, the V gene TRBV12-3 or TRBV12-4; 7 positions match TRBD1. The length of the CDR3 is 13 residues. V lost 7 bases to trimming and J lost 2 bases; unmatched junction nucleotides: 4. CDR3: CASKRQGNTEAFF. As DNA, the CDR3 is TGTGCCAGCAAAAGACAGGGTAACACTGAAGCTTTCTTT.

The chain joins TRBV7-2 to TRBJ1-4, with 10 bases aligning to TRBD1. Trimming took 1 base from V and 8 from J; bases not matched to a gene: 4. CDR1 is SGHTA and CDR2 is FQGNSA in the germline V gene. The length of the CDR3 is 15 residues. The DNA for the CDR3 is TGTGCCAGCAGCTTAGGGACAGGGGGGTACGAAAAACTGTTTTTT. Protein sequence: CASSLGTGGYEKLFF.